A selection of T cell receptor beta chains follows, all from one sample in a study of T cells expressing NK-cell markers. Following a re-call of the 5' RACE reads, TCRdb has one entry per CDR3 protein and lacks DNA. This table lists 300,000 to 450,000 distinct CDR3 sequences. The specimen was blood T cells: a sorted CD56 or NKG2C T cell subset, CD4+ or CD8+ T cells, or bulk PBMC T cells (not recorded which). These receptors all come from a man aged 18 to 69 in good health. Both conserved end residues are part of each CDR3.

j_gene: TRBJ1-1
v_gene: TRBV20-1
CDR3aa: CSARGVRVNTEAFF

j_gene: TRBJ2-2
v_gene: TRBV3-1
CDR3aa: CASSREAWGLASTGELFF

j_gene: TRBJ1-6
v_gene: TRBV20-1
CDR3aa: CSALQLYNSPLHF

j_gene: TRBJ2-7
v_gene: TRBV24-1
CDR3aa: CATSDLYTRTYEQYF

j_gene: TRBJ2-1
v_gene: TRBV6-1
CDR3aa: CASGPGEYSEQFF

j_gene: TRBJ2-1
v_gene: TRBV11-2
CDR3aa: CASSKTSGSYNEQFF

j_gene: TRBJ1-1
v_gene: TRBV7-9
CDR3aa: CASSLGQGVDTEAFF

j_gene: TRBJ1-2
v_gene: TRBV20-1
CDR3aa: CSAIRSLGLGYTF

j_gene: TRBJ2-3
v_gene: TRBV7-2
CDR3aa: CASSPTIVPDTQYF

j_gene: TRBJ1-2
v_gene: TRBV25-1
CDR3aa: CASSVTWGFCGYTF

j_gene: TRBJ2-3
v_gene: TRBV9
CDR3aa: CASSERPLAGVEGTDTQYF

j_gene: TRBJ2-2
v_gene: TRBV6-6
CDR3aa: CASSYPSGELFF

j_gene: TRBJ1-5
v_gene: TRBV6-5
CDR3aa: CASSPRDRGPRQPQHF

j_gene: TRBJ2-2
v_gene: TRBV9
CDR3aa: CASSLITGPTTLGTGELFF

j_gene: TRBJ2-2
v_gene: TRBV6-1
CDR3aa: CASSQGGISAFTNTGELFF

j_gene: TRBJ2-7
v_gene: TRBV28
CDR3aa: CASSLTGGQYEQYF

j_gene: TRBJ1-1
v_gene: TRBV20-1
CDR3aa: CSGEGQGGTEAFF

j_gene: TRBJ2-2
v_gene: TRBV6-5
CDR3aa: CASSYAEQALSTGELFF

j_gene: TRBJ2-7
v_gene: TRBV7-9
CDR3aa: CASSLGPPRDGYEQYF

j_gene: TRBJ1-2
v_gene: TRBV5-1
CDR3aa: CASSPRTGSSGYTF

j_gene: TRBJ2-1
v_gene: TRBV4-2
CDR3aa: CASSQDPLPRSSDNEQFF

j_gene: TRBJ2-4
v_gene: TRBV20-1
CDR3aa: CSAQGLGKNIQYF

j_gene: TRBJ2-7
v_gene: TRBV5-1
CDR3aa: CASSSGTGGSYEQYF

j_gene: TRBJ2-2
v_gene: TRBV27
CDR3aa: CASSLRVSGAITGELFF

j_gene: TRBJ2-5
v_gene: TRBV5-4
CDR3aa: CASSLGGRGQLGTQYF

j_gene: TRBJ1-1
v_gene: TRBV20-1
CDR3aa: CSARGARGRDTEAFF

j_gene: TRBJ2-7
v_gene: TRBV20-1
CDR3aa: CSARRPGRAGTRNEQYF

j_gene: TRBJ2-3
v_gene: TRBV6-4
CDR3aa: CASSDPGLSDTQYF

j_gene: TRBJ1-6
v_gene: TRBV2
CDR3aa: CASSGGAGTPLHF

j_gene: TRBJ1-3
v_gene: TRBV12-3/TRBV12-4
CDR3aa: CASSFRGRTIYF

j_gene: TRBJ2-7
v_gene: TRBV29-1
CDR3aa: CSVQTGTVSYEQYF

j_gene: TRBJ1-2
v_gene: TRBV6-1
CDR3aa: CASTLAIGVSYGYTF

j_gene: TRBJ2-3
v_gene: TRBV20-1
CDR3aa: CSARSIRGDTQYF

j_gene: TRBJ2-7
v_gene: TRBV2
CDR3aa: CASRDHRETYEQYF

j_gene: TRBJ2-1
v_gene: TRBV19
CDR3aa: CATKGLDVYNEQFF

j_gene: TRBJ2-2
v_gene: TRBV3-1
CDR3aa: CASSPRQGAETGELFF

j_gene: TRBJ2-5
v_gene: TRBV12-3/TRBV12-4
CDR3aa: CASSLAFGYQETQYF

j_gene: TRBJ2-1
v_gene: TRBV5-6
CDR3aa: CASSLVIPPGQGGDEQFF

j_gene: TRBJ2-6
v_gene: TRBV20-1
CDR3aa: CSARGALGANVLTF

j_gene: TRBJ2-7
v_gene: TRBV6-1
CDR3aa: CASSREDRDYEQYF

j_gene: TRBJ1-1
v_gene: TRBV9
CDR3aa: CASSVAGRHNTEAFF

j_gene: TRBJ2-6
v_gene: TRBV19
CDR3aa: CASSRSGSASGANVLTF

j_gene: TRBJ2-4
v_gene: TRBV20-1
CDR3aa: CSASASGAGNIQYF

j_gene: TRBJ2-5
v_gene: TRBV6-1
CDR3aa: CASSESFGLAGGETQYF

j_gene: TRBJ1-1
v_gene: TRBV6-5
CDR3aa: CASSRDRIEAFF

j_gene: TRBJ1-4
v_gene: TRBV12-3/TRBV12-4
CDR3aa: CASSYLRDVLFF

j_gene: TRBJ1-1
v_gene: TRBV2
CDR3aa: CASTPRVATNTEAFF

j_gene: TRBJ1-1
v_gene: TRBV4-1
CDR3aa: CASSQVRGKNTEAFF

j_gene: TRBJ2-3
v_gene: TRBV24-1
CDR3aa: CATSRTGGTDTQYF

j_gene: TRBJ2-7
v_gene: TRBV6-1
CDR3aa: CASQRTSGGSSSYEQYF

j_gene: TRBJ1-1
v_gene: TRBV5-8
CDR3aa: CASSLGQGVNTEAFF

j_gene: TRBJ2-4
v_gene: TRBV11-2
CDR3aa: CASSSYKHDRGQNIQYF

j_gene: TRBJ2-7
v_gene: TRBV6-1
CDR3aa: CASSARSTGIEQYF

j_gene: TRBJ2-2
v_gene: TRBV18
CDR3aa: CASSPSDMNTGELFF

j_gene: TRBJ2-4
v_gene: TRBV20-1
CDR3aa: CSATTVAKNIQYF